The rows below give T cell receptor beta chains drawn from one sample of a study of blood T cell repertoires in COVID-19. Using immunoSEQ multiplex PCR, the repertoire was profiled, and TCRdb retains in-frame clones only, with some absent. The sample has some 55,000 clones; roughly 90% are singletons. Sequencing was done on a sample of peripheral blood. These receptors were taken from a human donor in a cohort sampled during active COVID-19. The CDR3 runs from the conserved cysteine through the conserved F or W. A D gene is named only where the DNA matches it firmly. Clone size, where shown, is once, few, many, or a class for clones that have expanded.

j_call v_call d_call clone_size cdr3_aa cdr3_nt
TRBJ1-2 TRBV5-6 . . CASSLQTFPANYGYTF TGTGCCAGCAGCTTACAGACATTCCCAGCTAACTATGGCTACACCTTC
TRBJ2-1 TRBV4-3 TRBD2 . CASSQVLAGGVEQFF TGCGCCAGCAGCCAAGTTCTAGCGGGGGGTGTTGAGCAGTTCTTC
TRBJ2-1 TRBV7-9 . . CASSLDRQISNEQFF TGTGCCAGCAGCTTAGATCGTCAGATAAGCAATGAGCAGTTCTTC
TRBJ1-6 TRBV5-6 . . CASSDGLQSSYNSPLHF TGTGCCAGCAGCGACGGACTCCAATCCTCCTATAATTCACCCCTCCACTTT
TRBJ2-7 TRBV5-4 . . CASSLGTGYEQYF TGTGCCAGCAGCTTGGGGACTGGCTACGAGCAGTACTTC
TRBJ1-2 TRBV5-1 . . CASSLEPGGNYGYTF TGCGCCAGCAGCTTGGAGCCGGGAGGGAACTATGGCTACACCTTC
TRBJ2-1 TRBV5-4 . . CASSLPLVDEQFF TGTGCCAGCAGCTTGCCGCTAGTCGATGAGCAGTTCTTC
TRBJ1-2 TRBV30 . . CAWSVTASNYGYTF TGTGCCTGGAGTGTAACAGCCTCTAACTATGGCTACACCTTC
TRBJ2-7 TRBV9 TRBD2 . CASSVGLAGGYEQYF TGTGCCAGCAGCGTAGGACTAGCGGGAGGCTACGAGCAGTACTTC
TRBJ1-1 TRBV3-1/TRBV3-2 . . CASSQAGMNTEAFF TGTGCCAGCAGCCAAGCAGGGATGAACACTGAAGCTTTCTTT
TRBJ1-1 TRBV27 TRBD1 . CASRPRTGNTEAFF TGTGCCAGCAGGCCCCGGACAGGGAACACTGAAGCTTTCTTT
TRBJ1-2 TRBV6-2/TRBV6-3 . once CASSYLTVAGPGGYTF TGTGCCAGCAGTTACTTGACGGTGGCAGGGCCAGGTGGCTACACCTTC
TRBJ2-3 TRBV24-1 TRBD1 few CATSDMGTATDTQYF TGTGCCACCAGTGATATGGGGACAGCCACAGATACGCAGTATTTT
TRBJ1-4 TRBV25-1 . . CASRPPGGDEKLFF TGTGCCAGCAGACCCCCCGGAGGAGATGAAAAACTGTTTTTT
TRBJ2-1 TRBV7-8 . . CASSLSSRSSSYNEQFF TGTGCCAGCAGCCTCTCCTCTAGGTCGTCCTCCTACAATGAGCAGTTCTTC
TRBJ1-1 TRBV27 TRBD1 . CASSFYRGLGDTEAFF TGTGCCAGCAGTTTCTACAGGGGGCTTGGGGACACTGAAGCTTTCTTT
TRBJ1-6 TRBV7-9 TRBD1 few CASSSDRDNSPLHF TGTGCCAGCAGCTCCGACAGGGACAATTCACCCCTCCACTTT
TRBJ2-2 TRBV30 TRBD1 . CAWSYNSGTDLTGELFF TGTGCCTGGAGTTATAATTCCGGGACAGATCTTACCGGGGAGCTGTTTTTT
TRBJ1-2 TRBV28 TRBD1 . CATMLDRGQIGYTF TGTGCCACCATGCTAGACAGGGGGCAGATTGGCTACACCTTC
TRBJ2-5 TRBV12-5 . . CASGLGAGIETQYF TGTGCTAGTGGTTTGGGGGCGGGGATAGAGACCCAGTACTTC
TRBJ1-1 TRBV7-3 . . CASSLGPYTEAFF TGTGCCAGCAGCTTAGGGCCTTATACTGAAGCTTTCTTT
TRBJ1-6 TRBV30 . . CAWNRGWDNSPLYF TGTGCCTGGAATAGAGGGTGGGATAATTCACCCCTCTACTTT
TRBJ1-1 TRBV12-3/TRBV12-4 . few CASSFSRTEAFF TGTGCCAGCAGTTTTTCCAGGACTGAAGCTTTCTTT
TRBJ1-2 TRBV7-9 TRBD1 . CASSSDRAYGYTF TGTGCCAGCAGCTCAGACAGGGCCTATGGCTACACCTTC
TRBJ1-2 TRBV25-1 . . CASSEFLRGYTF TGTGCCAGCAGTGAATTTTTGAGGGGCTACACCTTC
TRBJ1-5 TRBV19 . . CASSMGGSYQPQHF TGTGCCAGTAGTATGGGCGGGTCCTATCAGCCCCAGCATTTT
TRBJ1-2 TRBV29-1 . . CSVGGSYGYTF TGCAGCGTCGGGGGATCCTATGGCTACACCTTC
TRBJ1-3 TRBV28 TRBD1 . CATKIGGGQGNTIYF TGTGCCACCAAGATTGGAGGGGGCCAAGGGAACACCATATATTTT
TRBJ2-2 TRBV25-1 . . CASSDNRGEGTGELFF TGTGCCAGCAGTGACAATAGGGGGGAGGGCACCGGGGAGCTGTTTTTT
TRBJ2-5 TRBV15 TRBD1 . CATSPTGTGIFQETQYF TGTGCCACCAGCCCGACCGGGACAGGAATTTTTCAAGAGACCCAGTACTTC
TRBJ2-1 TRBV11-3 TRBD1 . CASSRDSGTYNEQFF TGTGCCAGCAGCAGGGACAGTGGAACCTACAATGAGCAGTTCTTC
TRBJ2-3 TRBV11-3 . . CASSSGSDTQYF TGTGCCAGCAGCTCAGGAAGTGATACGCAGTATTTT
TRBJ2-1 TRBV2 . . CASSGLVWAEQFF TGTGCCAGCAGTGGGCTCGTCTGGGCGGAGCAGTTCTTC
TRBJ1-1 TRBV18 . few CASSGGQETEAFF TGTGCCAGCTCCGGCGGGCAGGAGACTGAAGCTTTCTTT
TRBJ2-1 TRBV7-2 TRBD2 . CASSSTGLAGVNEQFF TGTGCCAGCAGCTCCACGGGACTAGCGGGAGTTAATGAGCAGTTCTTC
TRBJ2-7 TRBV7-8 . once CASSHAPLKRSYEQYF TGTGCCAGCAGCCACGCTCCCTTGAAGCGCTCCTACGAGCAGTACTTC
TRBJ2-3 TRBV30 TRBD2 . CAWSVSTSADTQYF TGTGCCTGGAGTGTTTCTACTAGCGCAGATACGCAGTATTTT
TRBJ1-2 TRBV11-2 . . CASSLDRGGGDGYTF TGTGCCAGCAGCTTAGATCGAGGGGGTGGGGATGGCTACACCTTC
TRBJ1-6 TRBV27 . . CASSLFFSSYNSPLHF TGTGCCAGCAGTTTATTTTTTAGCTCCTATAATTCACCCCTCCACTTT
TRBJ1-2 TRBV14 . . CASSQGQLGGYTF TGTGCCAGCAGCCAAGGACAATTAGGTGGCTACACCTTC
TRBJ2-7 TRBV29-1 . . CSVDLRATGNYEQYF TGCAGCGTTGACCTTAGAGCAACAGGGAACTACGAGCAGTACTTC
TRBJ1-5 TRBV5-1 . . CASSLGLSTAGEGNQPQHF TGCGCCAGCAGCTTGGGGTTATCGACAGCCGGAGAAGGCAATCAGCCCCAGCATTTT
TRBJ2-1 TRBV4-1 TRBD2 . CASSHPVRGRADNEQFF TGCGCCAGCAGCCACCCCGTACGCGGGAGGGCCGACAATGAGCAGTTCTTC
TRBJ2-2 TRBV11-2 . once CASSWDFSIGELFF TGTGCCAGCAGCTGGGACTTCTCGATCGGGGAGCTGTTTTTT
TRBJ2-7 TRBV13 . once CASSLGGGSYEQYF TGTGCCAGCAGCTTAGGTGGCGGCTCCTACGAGCAGTACTTC
TRBJ2-3 TRBV5-6 . . CASSSLQGPGSTDTQYF TGTGCCAGCAGCTCTCTACAGGGTCCGGGCAGCACAGATACGCAGTATTTT
TRBJ1-2 TRBV28 . . CASSEGGLDSYGYTF TGTGCCAGCAGTGAGGGAGGCCTAGATAGTTATGGCTACACCTTC
TRBJ2-5 TRBV28 TRBD2 . CASSPTAGGGETQYF TGTGCCAGCAGTCCGACAGCGGGAGGGGGAGAGACCCAGTACTTC
TRBJ2-1 TRBV5-6 TRBD2 . CASSLTSSGGSEQFF TGTGCCAGCAGCTTGACATCTAGCGGGGGGAGTGAGCAGTTCTTC
TRBJ2-3 TRBV6-2/TRBV6-3 . . CASSYPRLDTQYF TGTGCCAGCAGTTACCCCCGTCTGGATACGCAGTATTTT
TRBJ2-1 TRBV4-3 TRBD2 . CASSQDQGSGGAGEQFF TGCGCCAGCAGCCAAGATCAGGGCAGCGGGGGGGCCGGTGAGCAGTTCTTC
TRBJ1-1 TRBV4-2 . . CASSQGLGEGTEAFF TGTGCCAGCAGCCAGGGATTAGGGGAGGGCACTGAAGCTTTCTTT
TRBJ1-1 TRBV5-6 . . CASSYASGRTEAFF TGTGCCAGCAGCTATGCGTCAGGGCGGACTGAAGCTTTCTTT
TRBJ2-5 TRBV5-1 TRBD1 . CASSLSMTGGWETQYF TGCGCCAGCAGCCTTTCCATGACAGGGGGCTGGGAGACCCAGTACTTC
TRBJ1-6 TRBV19 . . CASSGPQGNSYNSPLHF TGTGCCAGTAGTGGGCCTCAGGGAAACTCCTATAATTCACCCCTCCACTTT
TRBJ1-1 TRBV12-5 . . CASGDQGSNTEAFF TGTGCTAGTGGCGATCAGGGGTCGAACACTGAAGCTTTCTTT
TRBJ2-5 TRBV28 TRBD2 . CASSSAGEGETQYF TGTGCCAGCAGTTCGGCGGGAGAGGGCGAGACCCAGTACTTC
TRBJ1-6 TRBV23-1 TRBD1 . CASSQSGGQGDNSPLHF TGCGCCAGCAGTCAATCGGGAGGACAGGGGGATAATTCACCCCTCCACTTT
TRBJ2-7 TRBV6-5 TRBD2 . CASSSPGTTNEQYF TGTGCCAGCAGTTCACCCGGGACTACCAACGAGCAGTACTTC